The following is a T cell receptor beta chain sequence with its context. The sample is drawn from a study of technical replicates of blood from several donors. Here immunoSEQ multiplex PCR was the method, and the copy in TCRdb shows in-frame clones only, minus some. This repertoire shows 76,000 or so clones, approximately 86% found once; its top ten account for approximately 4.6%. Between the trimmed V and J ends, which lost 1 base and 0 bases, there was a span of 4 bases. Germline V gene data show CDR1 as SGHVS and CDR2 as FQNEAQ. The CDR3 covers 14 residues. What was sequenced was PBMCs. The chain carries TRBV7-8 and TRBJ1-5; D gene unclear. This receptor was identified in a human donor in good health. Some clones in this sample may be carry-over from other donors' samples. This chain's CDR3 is CASSLVYSNQPQHF. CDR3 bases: TGTGCCAGCAGCTTAGTTTATAGCAATCAGCCCCAGCATTTT. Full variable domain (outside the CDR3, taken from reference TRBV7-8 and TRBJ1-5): GAGVSQSPRYKVAKRGQDVALRCDPISGHVSLFWYQQALGQGPEFLTYFQNEAQLDKSGLPSDRFFAERPEGSVSTLKIQRTQQEDSAVYLCASSLVYSNQPQHFGDGTRLSIL.